This record concerns one TCR beta chain sequence. The antigen is undetermined. This sample stems from a study of cytomegalovirus exposure and HLA in healthy donors. Healthy donors of bone marrow made up the group. Study-level points and caveats: Only CMV serostatus was available as immune exposure information.

Amplification used 60 Vbeta primers and 13 Jbeta primers. Sequenced by immunoSEQ multiplex PCR; TCRdb stores in-frame clones only, minus some. This table has approximately 120,000 clones, 65% to 75% appearing once. The receptor's source is a woman between 45 and 60 years old in good health and CMV-seropositive. The sequenced sample was PBMCs.

CDR3 protein: CASSLTGGGQPQHF. The CDR3 region has the DNA TGTGCCAGCAGCTTGACAGGGGGTGGTCAGCCCCAGCATTTT. The chain couples TRBV6-5 to TRBJ1-5; 9 nucleotides agree with TRBD1. The CDR3 has 14 residues. With 6 bases clipped from V and 6 bases from J, the junction kept 6 bases outside the gene matches. Per the germline V gene, CDR1 is MNHEY and CDR2 is SVGAGI.